These 14 T cell receptor beta chains share one sample of origin, sequenced in a study of post-analysis software for immune sequencing data. Points from the study as a whole: Patients carried a few TRBV segments more frequently than controls did, and TRBV5-6, TRBV5-1 and TRBV20-1 were among them.

Unique molecular identifiers were built into the TCR beta cDNA libraries. A single record per CDR3 protein comes from TCRdb applying MiXCR to the PCR reads. This table holds 650,000 to 850,000 distinct CDR3 sequences, roughly 50% found once. These receptors have no identified antigens. The sample consisted of blood. The source is a girl between 10 and 17 years old with multiple sclerosis.

The J gene is TRBJ2-1, the V gene TRBV29-1; D call uncertain. This CDR3 comprises 12 residues. Deletions cut 4 bases from V and 8 bases from J, with 12 bases between. The V gene's germline CDR1 is SQVTM and CDR2 ANQGSEA. The CDR3 is CSVGAYLHEQFF. In nucleotides, the CDR3 is TGCAGCGTTGGGGCTTACCTCCATGAGCAGTTCTTC.

This chain connects TRBV29-1 to TRBJ2-1, with 8 bases that match TRBD2. The CDR3 loop spans 17 amino acids. J was trimmed by 0 bases and V by 5 bases; bases with no gene match: 12. Germline V gives CDR1 SQVTM, CDR2 ANQGSEA. Here the CDR3 DNA reads TGCAGCGTTCTTGGGACTAGTGGGGATAGCTCCTACAATGAGCAGTTCTTC. Encoded protein: CSVLGTSGDSSYNEQFF.

This clonotype was found a few times. The chain recombines TRBV4-1 with TRBJ1-1; D gene unclear. The germline V gene encodes CDR1 MGHRA and CDR2 YSYEKL. This CDR3 contains 15 residues. Trimming shortened V by 0 bases and J by 5 bases, and 13 bases separated the two germline ends. The CDR3 is CASSQDVGKSTEAFF. Here the CDR3 DNA reads TGCGCCAGCAGCCAAGATGTGGGGAAATCAACTGAAGCTTTCTTT.

The chain is built from TRBV20-1 and TRBJ2-3; D call uncertain. The CDR3 length is 13 residues. The germline V and J ends were trimmed by 5 bases and 6 bases, with 15 bases remaining between them. In germline, CDR1 is DFQATT, CDR2 SNEGSKA (reference sequence). The CDR3 spells CSAGPNGRDTQYF. As DNA, the CDR3 is TGCAGTGCTGGGCCGAACGGCCGGGATACGCAGTATTTT.

This clonotype was observed a few times. The V gene is TRBV20-1, the J gene TRBJ1-1; 8 bases are shared with TRBD1. Germline V gene lookup returns CDR1 DFQATT and CDR2 SNEGSKA (reference sequence). The V gene end was trimmed by 6 bases and the J gene end by 0 bases; junction bases not matched to a gene: 0. The CDR3 spans 12 residues. The CDR3 nucleotides read TGCAGTGCGGACAGGGTGAACACTGAAGCTTTCTTT. Translating it yields CSADRVNTEAFF.

CDR3 bases: TGTGCCAGCAGGCCCACGCAGGATTTTGAGACCCAGTACTTC. This sequence encodes CASRPTQDFETQYF. The rearrangement uses TRBV11-1 and TRBJ2-5; D gene ambiguous. The V end lost 6 bases, the J end lost 5 bases, and 16 bases lay between the germline ends. Germline CDR1 SGHAT, CDR2 FQDESV (reference sequence). CDR3 length: 14 amino acids.

The sample holds a few counts of this clonotype. J is TRBJ2-3 and V is TRBV20-1; D is possibly TRBD2 (6 bases). Trimming cost V 1 base and J 2 bases, with 13 bases left between them. The CDR3 has 15 residues. The germline V gene encodes CDR1 DFQATT and CDR2 SNEGSKA (reference sequence). CDR3: CSARALTRPTDTQYF. In DNA form, the CDR3 reads TGCAGTGCTAGAGCCTTGACTAGACCCACAGATACGCAGTATTTT.

V gene TRBV29-1 combines with J gene TRBJ2-1; no clear D. V dropped 4 bases and J dropped 4 bases, with 14 bases sitting between them. This CDR3 contains 14 residues. Germline V gene data show CDR1 as SQVTM and CDR2 as ANQGSEA. The CDR3 nucleotides are TGCAGCGTTGTCGGATGGGGAACGTACAATGAGCAGTTCTTC. The encoded protein is CSVVGWGTYNEQFF.

The chain carries TRBV13 and TRBJ1-1; no definite D call. Trimming took 2 bases from V and 1 from J, leaving 29 bases between them. Germline CDR1 PRHDT, CDR2 FYEKMQ (reference sequence). CDR3 length equals 21 residues. The CDR3 DNA sequence: TGTGCCAGCAGCTTAACGGTCGGGGTTCGGCCACCACCACCGTCGAACACTGAAGCTTTCTTT. Its protein is CASSLTVGVRPPPPSNTEAFF. Complete variable domain (other parts from reference TRBV13 and TRBJ1-1): AAGVIQSPRHLIKEKRETATLKCYPIPRHDTVYWYQQGPGQDPQFLISFYEKMQSDKGSIPDRFSAQQFSDYHSELNMSSLELGDSALYFCASSLTVGVRPPPPSNTEAFFGQGTRLTVV.

This clonotype was detected only once. V gene TRBV10-1 combines with J gene TRBJ2-5, with D perhaps matching TRBD2 (6 bases). The V end lost 3 bases, the J end lost 3 bases, and 14 bases lay between the germline ends. The CDR3 spans 15 residues. Germline loops: CDR1 WNHNN, CDR2 SYGVQD (reference sequence). CDR3 in DNA: TGCGCCAGCAGTGAAGGTAGCGGAGGAAAAGAGACCCAGTACTTC. Translated: CASSEGSGGKETQYF.

Details on this clonotype: One end of the junction does not line up with germline, which may come from a read error. The chain has TRBV5-6 and TRBJ2-1, with 9 bases identical to TRBD1. The germline gives CDR1 SGHDT, CDR2 YYEEEE. CDR3 length: 16 residues. The CDR3 bases are TGTGCCAGCAGCTTGGGTCCGGGACAGGGTATGAATGGGCAGTTCTTC. Residues: CASSLGPGQGMNGQFF.

This clonotype was found a few times. The gene calls are TRBV10-2 and TRBJ2-4; possibly TRBD1 for D (6 bases). The DNA end is more similar to TRBJ2-5, so the J call may be wrong. CDR3 length equals 15 residues. The germline CDR1 and CDR2 sequences are WSHSY and SAAADI. In DNA form, the CDR3 reads TGCGCCAGCAGCAAAATTGACAGGCTACAAGAGACCCAGTACTTC. Encoded protein: CASSKIDRLQETQYF.

V and J are TRBV3-1 and TRBJ1-5; 8 bases are a match to TRBD1. The CDR3 length is 15 residues. The germline CDR1 and CDR2 sequences are LGHDT and YNNKEL (reference sequence). After removal of 3 bases from V and 7 bases from J, the junction contained 8 bases not matched to a gene. The CDR3 sequence: CASSQFQGAGQPQHF. The CDR3 DNA reads TGTGCCAGCAGCCAGTTTCAGGGGGCCGGGCAGCCCCAGCATTTT.

This rearrangement joins TRBV5-1 to TRBJ2-2; 8 bases fit TRBD1. This CDR3 is 15 amino acids long. V lost 0 bases and J lost 5; bases outside the gene matches: 3. CDR1 is SGHRS, CDR2 YFSETQ, per germline. CDR3 region: CASSLAHRGTGELFF. In DNA, the CDR3 is TGCGCCAGCAGCTTGGCACACAGGGGGACCGGGGAGCTGTTTTTT.